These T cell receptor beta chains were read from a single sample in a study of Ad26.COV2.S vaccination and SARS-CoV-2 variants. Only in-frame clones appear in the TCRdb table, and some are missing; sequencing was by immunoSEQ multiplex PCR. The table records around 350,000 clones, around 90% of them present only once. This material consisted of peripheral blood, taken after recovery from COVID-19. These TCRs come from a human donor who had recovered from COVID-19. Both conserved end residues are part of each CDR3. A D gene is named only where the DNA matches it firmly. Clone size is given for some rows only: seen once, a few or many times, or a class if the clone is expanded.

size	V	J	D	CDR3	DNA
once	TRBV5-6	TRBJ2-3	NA	CASSLELVTYTQYF	TGTGCCAGCAGCTTGGAACTCGTGACATATACGCAGTATTTT
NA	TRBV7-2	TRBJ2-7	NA	CASSLYQEQYF	TGTGCCAGCAGCTTATATCAAGAGCAGTACTTC
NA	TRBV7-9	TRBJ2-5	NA	CASSSTTGQETQYF	TGTGCCAGCAGCTCTACCACAGGGCAGGAGACCCAGTACTTC
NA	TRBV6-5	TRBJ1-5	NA	CASSKGFGNQPQHF	TGTGCCAGCAGCAAGGGATTCGGCAATCAGCCCCAGCATTTT
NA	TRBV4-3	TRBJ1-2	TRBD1	CASSQPPQGFVF	TGCGCCAGCAGCCAACCTCCACAGGGGTTCGTCTTC
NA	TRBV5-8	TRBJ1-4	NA	CASTILQKLFF	TGTGCCAGCACCATTCTACAAAAACTGTTTTTT
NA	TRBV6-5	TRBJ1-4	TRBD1	CASRSGGAEKLFF	TGTGCCAGCAGGTCAGGGGGCGCAGAAAAACTGTTTTTT
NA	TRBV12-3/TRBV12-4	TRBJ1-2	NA	CASSLGGGDGYTF	TGTGCCAGCAGCCTAGGGGGTGGGGATGGCTACACCTTC
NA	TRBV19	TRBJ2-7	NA	CASSIVPDYEQYF	TGTGCCAGTAGTATAGTTCCAGATTACGAGCAGTACTTC
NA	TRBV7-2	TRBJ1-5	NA	CASSPLGGNTDSNQPQHF	TGTGCCAGCAGCCCATTGGGGGGAAACACCGATAGCAATCAGCCCCAGCATTTT
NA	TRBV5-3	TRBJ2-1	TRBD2	CARSWLKAGGPRNEQFF	TGTGCCAGAAGCTGGCTGAAAGCGGGGGGGCCCCGTAATGAGCAGTTCTTC
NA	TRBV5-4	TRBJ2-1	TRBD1	CASSRGQGTYNEQFF	TGTGCCAGCAGCCGGGGACAGGGGACATACAATGAGCAGTTCTTC
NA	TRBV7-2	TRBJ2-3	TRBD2	CASSASGGVVDTQYF	TGTGCCAGCAGCGCTAGCGGGGGGGTCGTAGATACGCAGTATTTT
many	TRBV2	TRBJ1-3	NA	CAAEGRAEGNTIYF	TGTGCCGCGGAGGGCAGGGCTGAAGGAAACACCATATATTTT
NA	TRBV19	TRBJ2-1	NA	CASSIGDREQFF	TGTGCCAGTAGTATAGGGGACCGGGAGCAGTTCTTC
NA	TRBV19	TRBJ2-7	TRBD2	CASSIIAGGPYEQYF	TGTGCCAGTAGTATTATAGCGGGGGGGCCCTACGAGCAGTACTTC
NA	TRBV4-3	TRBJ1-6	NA	CASSQSLKWSGGSPLHF	TGCGCCAGCAGCCAAAGCCTGAAGTGGAGTGGGGGTTCACCCCTCCACTTT
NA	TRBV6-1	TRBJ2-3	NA	CASSEDIYTDTQYF	TGTGCCAGCAGTGAAGATATATACACAGATACGCAGTATTTT
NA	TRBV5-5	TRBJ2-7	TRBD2	CASSPLAGGAGGEQYF	TGTGCCAGCAGCCCTTTAGCGGGGGGGGCCGGAGGCGAGCAGTACTTC
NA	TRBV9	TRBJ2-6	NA	CASSDPRRSSGANVLTF	TGTGCCAGCAGCGACCCGAGACGGAGCTCTGGGGCCAACGTCCTGACTTTC
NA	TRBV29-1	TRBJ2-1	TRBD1	CSVRGRGQSNEQFF	TGCAGCGTCAGGGGGCGCGGGCAGTCCAATGAGCAGTTCTTC
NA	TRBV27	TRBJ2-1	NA	CASSFDNSYNEQFF	TGTGCCAGCAGTTTCGACAACTCCTACAATGAGCAGTTCTTC
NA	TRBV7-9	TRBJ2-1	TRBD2	CASSPRLAVKYNEQFF	TGTGCCAGCAGCCCACGGCTAGCGGTGAAATACAATGAGCAGTTCTTC
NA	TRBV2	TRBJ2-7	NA	CASSGAESSYEQYF	TGTGCCAGCAGTGGGGCAGAGAGCTCCTACGAGCAGTACTTC
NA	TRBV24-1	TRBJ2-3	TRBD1	CATSEGRDRVYF	TGTGCCACCAGTGAGGGCCGGGACAGGGTGTATTTT
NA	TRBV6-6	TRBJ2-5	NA	CASSYPADTQYF	TGTGCCAGCAGTTACCCCGCCGATACCCAGTACTTC
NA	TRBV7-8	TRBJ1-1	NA	CASSLALRLGTEAFF	TGTGCCAGCAGCTTAGCGCTTCGACTTGGCACTGAAGCTTTCTTT
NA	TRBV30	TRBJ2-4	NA	CAWIILNNVKNIQYF	TGTGCCTGGATTATACTAAACAATGTCAAAAACATTCAGTACTTC
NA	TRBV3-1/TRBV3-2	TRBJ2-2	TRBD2	CASSQDKLAGAPNTGELFF	TGTGCCAGCAGCCAAGATAAACTAGCGGGGGCCCCGAACACCGGGGAGCTGTTTTTT
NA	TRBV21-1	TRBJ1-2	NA	CASSKQMGQGLFGGYTF	TGTGCCAGCAGCAAACAGATGGGACAGGGGTTGTTCGGTGGCTACACCTTC
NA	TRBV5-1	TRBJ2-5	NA	CASSLRKRGETQYF	TGCGCCAGCAGCCTCCGGAAGCGCGGGGAGACCCAGTACTTC
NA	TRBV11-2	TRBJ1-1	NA	CASSLGPGAQGTEAFF	TGTGCCAGCAGCTTAGGTCCGGGAGCCCAGGGCACTGAAGCTTTCTTT
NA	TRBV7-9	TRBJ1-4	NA	CASSLVAEKLFF	TGTGCCAGCAGCTTAGTGGCTGAAAAACTGTTTTTT
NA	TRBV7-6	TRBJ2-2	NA	CASSSRHPDDGELFF	TGTGCCAGCAGCTCGAGACACCCGGACGACGGGGAGCTGTTTTTT
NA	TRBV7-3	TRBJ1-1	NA	CASSFGRGTEAFF	TGTGCCAGCAGCTTTGGTAGGGGCACTGAAGCTTTCTTT
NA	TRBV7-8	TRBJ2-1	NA	CASSNWGGLGSYNEQFF	TGTGCCAGCAGCAACTGGGGGGGGCTAGGCTCCTACAATGAGCAGTTCTTC
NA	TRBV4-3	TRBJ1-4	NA	CASSQDKATNEKLFF	TGCGCCAGCAGCCAAGATAAGGCAACTAATGAAAAACTGTTTTTT
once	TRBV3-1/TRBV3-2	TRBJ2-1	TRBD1	CASSQDPGQGAQEQFF	TGTGCCAGCAGCCAAGATCCGGGACAGGGGGCCCAGGAGCAGTTCTTC
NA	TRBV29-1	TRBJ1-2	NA	CSVTTPLGEYGYTF	TGCAGCGTCACTACCCCCCTAGGGGAATATGGCTACACCTTC
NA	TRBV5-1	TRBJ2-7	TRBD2	CASSSISGAAYEQYF	TGCGCCAGCAGCTCCATTAGCGGGGCCGCCTACGAGCAGTACTTC
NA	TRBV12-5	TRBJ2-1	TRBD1	CASGPNRGPYNEQFF	TGTGCTAGTGGTCCCAACAGGGGACCCTACAATGAGCAGTTCTTC
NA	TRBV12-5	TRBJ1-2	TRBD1	CASGGPGQGDYGYTF	TGTGCTAGTGGTGGCCCGGGACAGGGGGACTATGGCTACACCTTC